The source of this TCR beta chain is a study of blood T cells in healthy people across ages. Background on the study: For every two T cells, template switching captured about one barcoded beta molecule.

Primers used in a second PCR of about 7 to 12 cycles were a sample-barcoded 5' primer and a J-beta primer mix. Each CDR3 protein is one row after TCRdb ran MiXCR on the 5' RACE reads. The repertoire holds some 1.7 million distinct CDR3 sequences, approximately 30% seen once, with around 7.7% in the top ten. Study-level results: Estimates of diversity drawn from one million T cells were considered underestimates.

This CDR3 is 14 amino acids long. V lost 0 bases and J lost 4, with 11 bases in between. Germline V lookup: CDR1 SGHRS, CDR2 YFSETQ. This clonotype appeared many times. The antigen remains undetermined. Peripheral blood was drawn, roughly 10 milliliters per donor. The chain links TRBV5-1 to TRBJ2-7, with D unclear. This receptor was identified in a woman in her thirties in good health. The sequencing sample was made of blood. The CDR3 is CASSLALGLYEQYF. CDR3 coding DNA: TGCGCCAGCAGCTTGGCCTTGGGGTTATACGAGCAGTACTTC. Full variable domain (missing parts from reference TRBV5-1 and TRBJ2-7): KAGVTQTPRYLIKTRGQQVTLSCSPISGHRSVSWYQQTPGQGLQFLFEYFSETQRNKGNFPGRFSGRQFSNSRSEMNVSTLELGDSALYLCASSLALGLYEQYFGPGTRLTVT.